This T cell receptor beta chain derives from a study of OX40 agonist ivuxolimab in advanced cancers. Study as a whole: The dose-escalation cohort had hepatocellular carcinoma, melanoma, renal cell or head and neck cancer.

Sequencing used immunoSEQ multiplex PCR; TCRdb keeps in-frame clones, though not all of them. The table lists 50,000 to 60,000 clones, just under 90% of them singletons. This TCR derives from an adult with an advanced solid tumor such as melanoma, head and neck, liver or kidney cancer. The sample in question was CD4+ or CD8+ T cells sorted from blood, obtained in a trial of the OX40 agonist ivuxolimab.

Here the CDR3 reads CASSPPGQASYNEQFF. In nucleotides, the CDR3 is TGTGCCAGCTCACCACCGGGACAGGCCTCCTACAATGAGCAGTTCTTC. This sequence joins TRBV18 and TRBJ2-1, with 8 bases matching TRBD1. Germline loops: CDR1 KGHSH, CDR2 LQKENI. This CDR3 contains 16 residues. V shed 0 bases and J 0 bases; nucleotides not matched to a gene: 1.